This T cell receptor beta chain was captured in a study of cytomegalovirus exposure and HLA in healthy donors. Overall study context: Genotyping showed 70% to 90% of over 350 donors falling in the Caucasian-associated ancestry cluster.

Study-level results: TCR beta sequences reportedly predicted most subjects' HLA-A and HLA-B alleles accurately.

Germline V gene data show CDR1 as SQVTM and CDR2 as ANQGSEA. The germline V and J ends were trimmed by 7 bases and 2 bases, with 8 bases remaining between them. The CDR3 is 11 residues long. A remark on this clone: Its antigen is undetermined.

Primers for the PCR totalled 60 Vbeta and 13 Jbeta. TCRdb's table, derived via immunoSEQ multiplex PCR, lists solely in-frame clones and lacks some. The sample carries roughly 160,000 clones, just under 80% recorded once. The V call is TRBV29-1, the J call TRBJ1-1; no clear D. The origin of this receptor is a young man in good health and CMV-seronegative. The sequencing input was PBMCs. In DNA, the CDR3 is TGCAGCGCCTCGCTAAACACTGAAGCTTTCTTT. Translation: CSASLNTEAFF.